The clone carrying this T cell receptor (beta chain) was counted at least ten times. Its specificity is unknown. CDR3 length: 16 residues. V was clipped by 6 bases and J by 2 bases, with 18 bases between them. This entry is derived from a study of identical twins. Whole-study findings and limits: The conclusions drew on cross-sectional statistical analysis instead of tracking the same donors.

Via MiXCR, TCRdb re-called the 5' RACE reads, giving one row per CDR3 protein. In the table there are a few hundred thousand distinct CDR3 sequences, around 20% of which are singletons. V is TRBV12-3 or TRBV12-4 and J is TRBJ2-3; no clear D gene. This TCR was sampled from a man aged 50 or older in good health. Material for sequencing was naive T cells sorted from blood. Here the CDR3 DNA reads TGTGCCAGCAGCGAGAGAAGTAAAGGAACCACAGATACGCAGTATTTT. Its protein product is CASSERSKGTTDTQYF.